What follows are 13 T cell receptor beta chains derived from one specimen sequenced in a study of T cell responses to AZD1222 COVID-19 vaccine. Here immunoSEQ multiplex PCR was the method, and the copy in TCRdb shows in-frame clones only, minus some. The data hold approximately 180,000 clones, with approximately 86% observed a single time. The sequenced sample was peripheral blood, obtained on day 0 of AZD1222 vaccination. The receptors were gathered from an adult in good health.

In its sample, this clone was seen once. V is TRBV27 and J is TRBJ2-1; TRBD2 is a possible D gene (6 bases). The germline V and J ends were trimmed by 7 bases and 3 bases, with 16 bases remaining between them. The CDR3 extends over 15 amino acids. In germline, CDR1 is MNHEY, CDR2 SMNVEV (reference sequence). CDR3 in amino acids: CASTPSGDLYNEQFF. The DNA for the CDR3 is TGTGCCAGCACTCCCTCGGGGGACCTCTACAATGAGCAGTTCTTC.

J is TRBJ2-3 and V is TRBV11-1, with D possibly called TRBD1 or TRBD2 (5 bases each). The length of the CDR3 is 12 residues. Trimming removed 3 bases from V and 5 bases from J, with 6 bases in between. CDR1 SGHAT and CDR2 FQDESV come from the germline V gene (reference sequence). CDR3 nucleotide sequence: TGTGCCAGCAGCTTTGGGGGAGATACGCAGTATTTT. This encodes CASSFGGDTQYF.

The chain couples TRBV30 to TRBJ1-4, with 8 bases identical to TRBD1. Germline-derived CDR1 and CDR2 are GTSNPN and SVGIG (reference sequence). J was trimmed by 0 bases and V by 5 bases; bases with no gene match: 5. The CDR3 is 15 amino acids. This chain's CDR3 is CAWDRGQATNEKLFF. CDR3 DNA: TGTGCCTGGGACAGGGGCCAAGCAACTAATGAAAAACTGTTTTTT.

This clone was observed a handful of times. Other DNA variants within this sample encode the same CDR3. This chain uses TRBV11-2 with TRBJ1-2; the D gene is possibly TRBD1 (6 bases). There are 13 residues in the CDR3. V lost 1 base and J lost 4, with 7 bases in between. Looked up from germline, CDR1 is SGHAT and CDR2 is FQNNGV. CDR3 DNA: TGTGCCAGCAGCTTAGGGACAGCCTATGGCTACACCTTC. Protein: CASSLGTAYGYTF.

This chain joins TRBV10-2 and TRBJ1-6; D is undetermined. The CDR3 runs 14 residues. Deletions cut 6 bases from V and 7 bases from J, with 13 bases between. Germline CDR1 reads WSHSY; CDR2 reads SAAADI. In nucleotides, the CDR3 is TGCGCCAGCAGGGCCGGAGAAGGAAATTCACCCCTCCACTTT. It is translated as CASRAGEGNSPLHF.

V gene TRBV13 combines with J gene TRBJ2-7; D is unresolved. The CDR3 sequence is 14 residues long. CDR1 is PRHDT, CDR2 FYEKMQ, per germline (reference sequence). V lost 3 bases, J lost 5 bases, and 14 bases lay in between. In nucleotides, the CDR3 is TGTGCCAGCAGCTTTGTCCCCCGACGCGACGAGCAGTACTTC. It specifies CASSFVPRRDEQYF. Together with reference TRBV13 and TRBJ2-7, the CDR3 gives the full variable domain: AAGVIQSPRHLIKEKRETATLKCYPIPRHDTVYWYQQGPGQDPQFLISFYEKMQSDKGSIPDRFSAQQFSDYHSELNMSSLELGDSALYFCASSFVPRRDEQYFGPGTRLTVT.

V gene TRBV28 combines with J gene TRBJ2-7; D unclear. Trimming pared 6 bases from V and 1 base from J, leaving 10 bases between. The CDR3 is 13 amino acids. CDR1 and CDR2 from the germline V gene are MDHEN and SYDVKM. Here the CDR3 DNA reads TGTGCCAGCAGCCACACACTATCCTACGAGCAGTACTTC. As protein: CASSHTLSYEQYF.

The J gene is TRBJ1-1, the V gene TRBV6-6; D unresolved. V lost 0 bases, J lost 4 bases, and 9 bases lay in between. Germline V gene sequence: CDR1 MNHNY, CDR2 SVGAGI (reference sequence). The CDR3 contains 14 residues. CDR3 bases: TGTGCCAGCAGTTACTCATCGAGCTCCACTGAAGCTTTCTTT. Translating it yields CASSYSSSSTEAFF.

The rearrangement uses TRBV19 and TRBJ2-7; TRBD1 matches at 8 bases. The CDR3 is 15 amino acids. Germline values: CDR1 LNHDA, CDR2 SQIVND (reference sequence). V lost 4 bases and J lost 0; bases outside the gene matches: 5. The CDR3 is CASSNRGMLSYEQYF. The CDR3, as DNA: TGTGCCAGTAGTAACAGGGGGATGCTCTCCTACGAGCAGTACTTC.

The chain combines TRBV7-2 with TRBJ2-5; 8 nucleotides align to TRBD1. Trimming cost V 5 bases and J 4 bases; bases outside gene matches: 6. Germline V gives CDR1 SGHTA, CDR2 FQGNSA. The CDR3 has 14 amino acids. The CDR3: CASSALTGVETQYF. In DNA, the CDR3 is TGTGCCAGCAGCGCGTTGACAGGGGTAGAGACCCAGTACTTC.

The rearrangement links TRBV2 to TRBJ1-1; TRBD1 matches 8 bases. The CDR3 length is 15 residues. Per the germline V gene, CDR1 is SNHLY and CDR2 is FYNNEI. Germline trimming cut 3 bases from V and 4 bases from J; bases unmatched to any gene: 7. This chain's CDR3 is CASSDRQGWGTEAFF. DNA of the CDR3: TGTGCCAGCAGTGACCGACAGGGGTGGGGCACTGAAGCTTTCTTT.

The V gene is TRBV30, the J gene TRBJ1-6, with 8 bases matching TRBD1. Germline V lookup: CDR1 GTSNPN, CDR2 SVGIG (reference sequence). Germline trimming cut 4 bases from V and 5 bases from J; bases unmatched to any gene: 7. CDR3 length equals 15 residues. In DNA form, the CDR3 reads TGTGCCTGGACCCACGGACAGGGCGATAATTCACCCCTCCACTTT. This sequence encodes CAWTHGQGDNSPLHF.

CDR3 sequence: CASSLARGAEFVMNTEAFF. The CDR3 DNA is TGTGCCAGCAGCTTGGCACGGGGGGCAGAATTCGTAATGAACACTGAAGCTTTCTTT. This chain connects TRBV5-6 to TRBJ1-1, with a possible D match to TRBD1 (6 bases). The CDR3 length is 19 residues. V lost 0 bases and J lost 0, with 21 bases in between. Germline V gene lookup returns CDR1 SGHDT and CDR2 YYEEEE.